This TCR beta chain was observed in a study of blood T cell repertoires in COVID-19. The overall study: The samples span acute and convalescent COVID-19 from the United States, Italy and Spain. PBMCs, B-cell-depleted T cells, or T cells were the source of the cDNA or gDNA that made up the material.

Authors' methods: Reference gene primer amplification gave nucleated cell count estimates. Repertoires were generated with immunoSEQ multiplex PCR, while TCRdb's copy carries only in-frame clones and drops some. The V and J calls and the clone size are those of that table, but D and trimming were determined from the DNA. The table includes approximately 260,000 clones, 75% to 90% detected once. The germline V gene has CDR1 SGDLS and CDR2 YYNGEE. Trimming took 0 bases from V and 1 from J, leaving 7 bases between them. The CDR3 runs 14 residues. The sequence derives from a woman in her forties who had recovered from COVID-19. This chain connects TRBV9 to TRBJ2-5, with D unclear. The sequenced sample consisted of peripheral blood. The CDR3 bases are TGTGCCAGCAGCGTAGGAGAATTCCAAGAGACCCAGTACTTC. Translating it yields CASSVGEFQETQYF. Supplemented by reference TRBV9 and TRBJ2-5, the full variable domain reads DSGVTQTPKHLITATGQRVTLRCSPRSGDLSVYWYQQSLDQGLQFLIQYYNGEERAKGNILERFSAQQFPDLHSELNLSSLELGDSALYFCASSVGEFQETQYFGPGTRLLVL.